The 8 T cell receptor beta chains reported below all come from one sample, sequenced in a study of patients and donors after allogeneic stem cell transplantation. MiXCR was run by TCRdb on the RT-PCR reads, yielding one entry per CDR3 protein. The table records fewer than 500,000 distinct CDR3 sequences, roughly 16% of them present only once. Sequencing was carried out using blood, either unsorted or a sorted T cell fraction (not recorded which). These receptors originate from a human donor who was either an allogeneic HSCT recipient or a stem cell or donor lymphocyte infusion donor (not recorded which). It is not recorded whose cells these are; they may come from a transplant donor.

V usage is TRBV7-9 and J usage is TRBJ2-1, with 12 positions matching TRBD2. CDR3 length: 15 amino acids. Trimming cost V 5 bases and J 4 bases; bases outside gene matches: 3. CDR1 and CDR2 (germline): SEHNR, FQNEAQ (reference sequence). The CDR3 loop is CASSQTSGRYNEQFF. In DNA, the CDR3 is TGTGCCAGCAGCCAAACTAGCGGGAGGTACAATGAGCAGTTCTTC. The whole variable domain, remainder taken from reference TRBV7-9 and TRBJ2-1, is DTGVSQNPRHKITKRGQNVTFRCDPISEHNRLYWYRQTLGQGPEFLTYFQNEAQLEKSRLLSDRFSAERPKGSFSTLEIQRTEQGDSAMYLCASSQTSGRYNEQFFGPGTRLTVL.

The chain links TRBV29-1 to TRBJ2-1; 9 bases agree with TRBD2. The CDR3 consists of 15 residues. From germline, CDR1 is SQVTM and CDR2 ANQGSEA. V shed 4 bases, J shed 7 bases, and the junction held 11 bases outside the gene matches. CDR3 in DNA: TGCAGCGTTGGACGGAGGGTAGCGGGAGAAAATGAGCAGTTCTTC. Its translation: CSVGRRVAGENEQFF.

This clonotype was observed a handful of times. The J gene is TRBJ2-3, the V gene TRBV5-1; D gene uncertain. The CDR3 spans 12 residues. Germline CDR1 reads SGHRS; CDR2 reads YFSETQ. V lost 2 bases to trimming and J lost 5 bases, with 6 bases between them. The CDR3: CASSFRLDTQYF. The CDR3 nucleotides are TGCGCCAGCAGCTTTAGACTAGATACGCAGTATTTT.

This clonotype appeared a few times. The chain couples TRBV19 to TRBJ2-1, with D possibly being TRBD1 or TRBD2 (6 bases each). The CDR3 totals 17 residues. CDR1 and CDR2 from the germline V gene are LNHDA and SQIVND (reference sequence). V gave up 4 bases and J gave up 6 bases, with 22 bases separating them. The CDR3 DNA follows: TGTGCCAGTAGTAGGGACCACCAAGGGGGGATACGCAATGAGCAGTTCTTC. It translates to CASSRDHQGGIRNEQFF. Looking up the rest from reference TRBV19 and TRBJ2-1 gives the full variable domain: DGGITQSPKYLFRKEGQNVTLSCEQNLNHDAMYWYRQDPGQGLRLIYYSQIVNDFQKGDIAEGYSVSREKKESFPLTVTSAQKNPTAFYLCASSRDHQGGIRNEQFFGPGTRLTVL.

This chain connects TRBV5-6 to TRBJ2-2, with D maybe TRBD2 (6 bases). Trimming cost V 2 bases and J 5 bases, with 16 bases left between them. CDR3 length: 16 residues. CDR1 and CDR2 (germline): SGHDT, YYEEEE. The CDR3 nucleotides read TGTGCCAGCAGCTTTTTTTACGGGGGAAGGACCGGGGAGCTGTTTTTT. This encodes CASSFFYGGRTGELFF.

The chain joins TRBV7-6 to TRBJ2-3; D tentatively fits TRBD1 or TRBD2 (7 bases each). The CDR3 spans 13 residues. Germline V CDR1 and CDR2: SGHVS, FNYEAQ. Trimming removed 5 bases at V and 8 bases at J, with 14 bases between. CDR3 loop: CASSDPRGGTQYF. CDR3 sequence (DNA): TGTGCCAGCAGCGACCCCAGGGGGGGTACGCAGTATTTT.

The sample holds a few counts of this clonotype. The chain employs TRBV15 and TRBJ2-2, with TRBD2 matching over 9 bases. The CDR3 runs 16 residues. J gave up 5 bases and V 1 base, and 5 bases lay outside the gene matches. The germline V gene encodes CDR1 LNHNV and CDR2 YYDKDF (reference sequence). The CDR3 coding sequence is TGTGCCACCAGCAGAGGTAGCGGGAGAGTAACCGGGGAGCTGTTTTTT. Translated: CATSRGSGRVTGELFF.

The gene calls are TRBV5-1 and TRBJ2-7, with TRBD2 as a possible D gene (7 bases). Trimming pared 0 bases from V and 7 bases from J, leaving 17 bases between. The germline V gene has CDR1 SGHRS and CDR2 YFSETQ. This CDR3 is built from 15 residues. CDR3 bases: TGCGCCAGCAGCTTGGTTGGGGGGGCCTACGAGGAGCAGTACTTC. It is translated as CASSLVGGAYEEQYF.